The clone carrying this T cell receptor beta chain has more than one count but fewer than ten. Its specificity is not known. The protocol was immunoSEQ multiplex PCR, while the TCRdb copy is restricted to in-frame clones and leaves out a portion. This table holds roughly 28,000 clones, about 93% found once. This record belongs to a study of T cell responses to AZD1222 COVID-19 vaccine. General study findings and limits: Two AZD1222 doses significantly raised spike-specific TCR breadth and depth over controls. Repertoire sampling happened only post peak T cell response. Donors skewed white British and female; clonal diversity was possibly underestimated. Per reports, nearly half of all spike-specific TCRs target regions that are unmutated in variants.

The clonotype comes from an adult in good health. The sequenced sample was peripheral blood, obtained on day 0 of AZD1222 vaccination.

The CDR3 protein is CASRLTANTEAFF. CDR3 DNA sequence: TGTGCCAGCAGACTTACAGCGAACACTGAAGCTTTCTTT. The genes are TRBV28 and TRBJ1-1, with unresolved D. Germline V gene sequence: CDR1 MDHEN, CDR2 SYDVKM. V was shortened by 6 bases and J by 1 base, with 9 bases between the two germline ends. The CDR3 totals 13 residues.